This T cell receptor beta chain was profiled in a study of CD8 T cells in ankylosing spondylitis. General study points: Matched ankylosing spondylitis synovial fluid reportedly contained a significantly enriched population of disease-linked clones. Among TCR beta sequences, a motif of several highly homologous variants appeared characteristic of ankylosing spondylitis blood.

TCRdb independently ran MiXCR on the 5' RACE reads; one entry per CDR3 protein. The sample carries 25,000 to 35,000 distinct CDR3 sequences, 30% recorded once. This clonotype was seen more than once but under ten times. Antigen specificity is unknown. V lost 1 base and J lost 2; bases outside the gene matches: 3. The CDR3 runs to 15 residues. Per the germline V gene, CDR1 is SGHAT and CDR2 is FQNNGV. The V and J genes are TRBV11-2 and TRBJ2-3, with TRBD1 identical over 7 bases. Specimen: synovial fluid, either unsorted or a sorted T cell fraction (not recorded which). This TCR came from a male donor with ankylosing spondylitis. The CDR3 bases are TGTGCCAGCAGCTTAGGGGGGACAGTCACAGATACGCAGTATTTT. Residues: CASSLGGTVTDTQYF.